The rows below give T cell receptor beta chains drawn from one sample of a study of spatial heterogeneity in lung cancer. TCRdb re-called the 5' RACE reads with MiXCR, one entry per CDR3 protein. Here the sample spans 23,000 or so distinct CDR3 sequences, 5.5% to 8.5% being singletons. The sequences come from PBMCs, collected at surgery. These receptors all stem from a male donor with early-stage non-small cell lung cancer. Each CDR3 is given with its conserved first and last residue. A D gene is named only where the DNA matches it firmly. Only some rows state a clone size, as once, few, many or a class for expanded clones.

D	V	J	size	DNA	CDR3
-	TRBV15	TRBJ2-7	many	TGTGCCACCAGCAGAGCGGCACTAGAGAGGGAGCAGTACTTC	CATSRAALEREQYF
-	TRBV29-1	TRBJ1-2	many	TGCAGCGGGCAGTTACGCTACACCTTC	CSGQLRYTF
-	TRBV20-1	TRBJ1-3	many	TGCAGTGCCCTAAACATAGGAGGAAACACCATATATTTT	CSALNIGGNTIYF
-	TRBV5-4	TRBJ1-4	-	TGTGCCAGCAGCTTGGGTAATGAAAAACTGTTTTTT	CASSLGNEKLFF
TRBD1	TRBV9	TRBJ2-3	many	TGTGCCAGCAGCGTAGAGGGACAGGGGTTTTCCACAGATACGCAGTATTTT	CASSVEGQGFSTDTQYF
TRBD1	TRBV28	TRBJ2-6	many	TGTGCCGGCAGTTCGCGAAGCCGGGACAGGGGGCAGAGAGTCTCTGGGGCCAACGTCCTGACTTTC	CAGSSRSRDRGQRVSGANVLTF
-	TRBV28	TRBJ1-2	many	TGTGCCAGCACCCTCTTGGGATACGGCTACACCTTC	CASTLLGYGYTF
-	TRBV5-5	TRBJ2-1	medium-sized	TGTGCCAGCAGCTTGGGTTCGAGCTCCTACAATGAGCAGTTCTTC	CASSLGSSSYNEQFF
-	TRBV24-1	TRBJ2-3	once	TGTGCCACCAGTGAGTCCGGGACCGGACTTTCTGATACGCAGTATTTT	CATSESGTGLSDTQYF
TRBD2	TRBV5-6	TRBJ2-1	-	TGTGCCAGCAGCTCTCCCGGGACTAGCTATTTAAATGAGCAGTTCTTC	CASSSPGTSYLNEQFF
TRBD1	TRBV5-4	TRBJ2-1	many	TGTGCCAGCAGCGCTAACAGGGGAATGGGTGAGCAGTTCTTC	CASSANRGMGEQFF
-	TRBV6-2/TRBV6-3	TRBJ2-5	many	TGTGCCAGCAGTGGGTACCAAGAGACCCAGTACTTC	CASSGYQETQYF
-	TRBV5-5	TRBJ1-1	many	TGTGCCAGCAGCTTGAGTGGGGGGAACACTGAAGCTTTCTTT	CASSLSGGNTEAFF
-	TRBV7-3	TRBJ2-2	many	TGTGCCAGCAGCTCGTCTGGCGGTTCGAACACCGGGGAGCTGTTTTTT	CASSSSGGSNTGELFF
TRBD1	TRBV20-1	TRBJ2-3	many	TGCAGTGCTAGAGCCCCGGACAGGCAAAGGCGCACAGATACGCAGTATTTT	CSARAPDRQRRTDTQYF
-	TRBV29-1	TRBJ1-1	few	TGCAGCGTTGGGGGGCTCCGTGGGACTGAAGCTTTCTTT	CSVGGLRGTEAFF
-	TRBV11-2	TRBJ1-4	many	TGTGCCAGCAGCCGGGGGTTGGTGGCAGGTCCTAATGAAAAACTGTTTTTT	CASSRGLVAGPNEKLFF
-	TRBV11-3	TRBJ2-1	many	TGTGCCAGCAGCTTAAGAGGGAGTACCAATGAGCAGTTCTTC	CASSLRGSTNEQFF
-	TRBV19	TRBJ2-3	many	TGTGCCAGTAGTGGAGCCTCACTAGATACGCAGTATTTT	CASSGASLDTQYF
TRBD2	TRBV7-2	TRBJ2-3	few	TGTGCCAGCAGCTCCGGACTAGCGGGGAGCACAGATACGCAGTATTTT	CASSSGLAGSTDTQYF
TRBD2	TRBV7-9	TRBJ2-5	many	TGTGCCAGCAGCTTAAGTAGCGGGGGCCAAGAGACCCAGTACTTC	CASSLSSGGQETQYF
-	TRBV24-1	TRBJ2-7	many	TGTGCCACCAGTGATGGATACGAGCAGTACTTC	CATSDGYEQYF
-	TRBV7-2	TRBJ1-2	few	TGTGCCAGCAGCACCACAGCCACAAACTATGGCTACACCTTC	CASSTTATNYGYTF
-	TRBV20-1	TRBJ1-4	few	TGCAGTGCTAGAGATAGAGGGACCCCGTCGGCAACTAATGAAAAACTGTTTTTT	CSARDRGTPSATNEKLFF
TRBD2	TRBV7-8	TRBJ2-1	many	TGTGCCAGCAGCCCCTTTGCTAGCGGGAGGATAAATGAGCAGTTCTTC	CASSPFASGRINEQFF
-	TRBV9	TRBJ2-2	many	TGTGCCAGCAGTAGGGTCGACACCGGGGAGCTGTTTTTT	CASSRVDTGELFF
TRBD2	TRBV12-3/TRBV12-4	TRBJ2-1	-	TGTGCCAGCAGTTTGGCGGGAGGAAAGGATGAGCAGTTCTTC	CASSLAGGKDEQFF
TRBD1	TRBV7-2	TRBJ1-2	many	TGTGCCAGCAGCTCCCGGCAGGCAGGGGGCAGGGGCTACACCTTC	CASSSRQAGGRGYTF
-	TRBV18	TRBJ2-2	many	TGTGCCAGCTCACAAAGAGGAGCCGGGGAGCTGTTTTTT	CASSQRGAGELFF
-	TRBV10-1	TRBJ1-1	many	TGCGCCAGCAGTGGGGTGAACACTGAAGCTTTCTTT	CASSGVNTEAFF
-	TRBV28	TRBJ2-6	many	TGTGCCAGCAGTCCGCAGACCTCTGGGGCCAACGTCCTGACTTTC	CASSPQTSGANVLTF
-	TRBV6-4	TRBJ1-4	many	TGTGCCAGCAGTGACTCGGGGCCGCGGAATGAAAAACTGTTTTTT	CASSDSGPRNEKLFF
TRBD2	TRBV15	TRBJ2-5	-	TGTGCCACCAGCAGAGAAGCCAGACTAGCTGGAGAGACCCAGTACTTC	CATSREARLAGETQYF
TRBD1	TRBV20-1	TRBJ2-5	many	TGCAGTGCTAGGCAGACAGGGGTGAGAGAGACCCAGTACTTC	CSARQTGVRETQYF
TRBD2	TRBV7-2	TRBJ2-1	many	TGTGCCAGCAGCTTGACAAGCGGGAGAGGGTTCGATGAGCAGTTCTTC	CASSLTSGRGFDEQFF
-	TRBV9	TRBJ2-1	many	TGTGCCAGCAGCGCAGGCCGGGGGCAGCAGTTCTTC	CASSAGRGQQFF
-	TRBV20-1	TRBJ1-5	many	TGCAGTGCCGCCAGGGACAGCAATCAGCCCCAGCATTTT	CSAARDSNQPQHF
-	TRBV28	TRBJ1-5	few	TGTGCCAGCAGTTTAATGACAGGTGGGGGTCAGCCCCAGCATTTT	CASSLMTGGGQPQHF
-	TRBV5-6	TRBJ2-5	many	TGTGCCAGCAGCTTGGTTCTGGTATGGGGAGAGACCCAGTACTTC	CASSLVLVWGETQYF
-	TRBV7-9	TRBJ2-5	many	TGTGCCAGCAGCTTAGGACCCGTGCAGGAGACCCAGTACTTC	CASSLGPVQETQYF
-	TRBV29-1	TRBJ2-7	-	TGCAGCGTTGACGCCGGAGGCGAGCAGTACTTC	CSVDAGGEQYF
TRBD1	TRBV19	TRBJ2-1	-	TGTGCCAGCCACAGGACAGGGGGGTACAATGAGCAGTTCTTC	CASHRTGGYNEQFF
-	TRBV10-3	TRBJ2-1	many	TGTGCCGTCAAGGGGGGTCCCTCCTACAATGAGCAGTTCTTC	CAVKGGPSYNEQFF
TRBD2	TRBV27	TRBJ2-1	many	TGTGCCAGTTCCGTCGGGACTAGCGGGAACAATGAGCAGTTCTTC	CASSVGTSGNNEQFF
-	TRBV2	TRBJ1-5	many	TGTGCCAGCAGTGGAGGTAGCAATCAGCCCCAGCATTTT	CASSGGSNQPQHF
-	TRBV4-2	TRBJ1-1	-	TGTGCCAGCAGCCAAGATGATCCCCGGGGTTGGAACACTGAAGCTTTCTTT	CASSQDDPRGWNTEAFF